These T cell receptor beta chains were read from a single sample in a study of blood T cell repertoires in COVID-19. Profiling relied on immunoSEQ multiplex PCR, and the TCRdb table lists in-frame clones only, not all of them. The sample lists some 190,000 clones; 82% were seen once. Sequenced input: peripheral blood. The receptors come from a woman in her sixties or seventies with COVID-19, enrolled during active disease. The CDR3 runs from the conserved cysteine through the conserved F or W. Each record gives: CDR3 length, clone size, V gene, J gene, D gene, CDR3 DNA, CDR3 protein. D genes are given only for firm matches. The size field is filled for only some rows; it gives once, few, many or a size class.

14	-	TRBV5-4	TRBJ2-3	-	TGTGCCAGCAGCCCGTGGGGGCTTCAAGATACGCAGTATTTT	CASSPWGLQDTQYF
14	-	TRBV27	TRBJ2-7	-	TGTGCCAGCAGTCGTACAGGTCGGTCCTACGAGCAGTACTTC	CASSRTGRSYEQYF
15	-	TRBV6-5	TRBJ1-1	TRBD1	TGTGCCAGCAGCCGACAGGGGTGGATGAACACTGAAGCTTTCTTT	CASSRQGWMNTEAFF
17	-	TRBV9	TRBJ2-5	-	TGTGCCAGCAGCGTAAAATCGCCCCAGGGAATACAAGAGACCCAGTACTTC	CASSVKSPQGIQETQYF
13	-	TRBV12-3/TRBV12-4	TRBJ1-5	TRBD1	TGTGCCAGCAGCAGGACAGGGAATCAGCCCCAGCATTTT	CASSRTGNQPQHF
14	-	TRBV27	TRBJ2-3	TRBD1	TGTGCCAGCAGGCCGGGACAGGGTCAGGGTACGCAGTATTTT	CASRPGQGQGTQYF
11	-	TRBV29-1	TRBJ2-1	-	TGCAGCGCCGTTAGAGGGTCTGAGCAGTTCTTC	CSAVRGSEQFF
13	few	TRBV3-1/TRBV3-2	TRBJ2-7	TRBD2	TGTGCCAGCAGCCTTCACCGGGGGGGAGAGCAGTACTTC	CASSLHRGGEQYF
15	-	TRBV7-2	TRBJ2-5	TRBD1	TGTGCCAGCAGCCGTTTGACAGGGGACCAAGAGACCCAGTACTTC	CASSRLTGDQETQYF
14	few	TRBV7-9	TRBJ2-5	TRBD1	TGTGCCAGCAGCTTACAGGGGGCGGGAGAGACCCAGTACTTC	CASSLQGAGETQYF
15	-	TRBV30	TRBJ2-7	TRBD2	TGTGCCTGGAGTGTACTTCTAGCGGGGTCCTACGAGCAGTACTTC	CAWSVLLAGSYEQYF
15	-	TRBV6-5	TRBJ1-5	-	TGTGCCAGCGGGGAACAGGGATGGGGTAATCAGCCCCAGCATTTT	CASGEQGWGNQPQHF
16	-	TRBV7-3	TRBJ2-2	TRBD1	TGTGCCAGCAGCTTAAGCGGACAGGGGGGCACCGGGGAGCTGTTTTTT	CASSLSGQGGTGELFF
18	-	TRBV7-6	TRBJ2-7	TRBD2	TGTGCCAGCAGCTTAGCCCCCCTTTCTAGCGGGGGAGCCTACGAGCAGTACTTC	CASSLAPLSSGGAYEQYF
16	few	TRBV6-1	TRBJ2-3	-	TGTGCCAGCAGTGACCAAGGACAGTTTCGGACAGATACGCAGTATTTT	CASSDQGQFRTDTQYF
16	-	TRBV5-1	TRBJ2-1	TRBD2	TGCGCCAGCAGCTTTCTGAGGACTAGCGGGGGGAATGAGCAGTTCTTC	CASSFLRTSGGNEQFF
16	-	TRBV6-4	TRBJ1-5	TRBD1	TGTGCCAGCAGTGACATACAGGGGGATAGCAATCAGCCCCAGCATTTT	CASSDIQGDSNQPQHF
15	-	TRBV19	TRBJ1-1	TRBD1	TGTGCCAGTAGCCCCCCGGACAGGGCGTTTGGCGAAGCTTTCTTT	CASSPPDRAFGEAFF
13	-	TRBV11-3	TRBJ2-1	-	TGTGCCAGCAGCATCTCCGGGGGATATGAGCAGTTCTTC	CASSISGGYEQFF
16	-	TRBV4-3	TRBJ2-2	-	TGCGCCAGCAGCCAGGAAGAGCGCGCGAACACCGGGGAGCTGTTTTTT	CASSQEERANTGELFF
16	-	TRBV7-9	TRBJ1-1	-	TGTGCCAGCAGCCCCCCTGGAGGGAGCGGCTACACTGAAGCTTTCTTT	CASSPPGGSGYTEAFF
14	-	TRBV2	TRBJ1-1	TRBD1	TGTGCCAGCAGCAGACAGGGACCGAACACTGAAGCTTTCTTT	CASSRQGPNTEAFF
16	-	TRBV2	TRBJ2-2	-	TGTGCCAGCAGTGTCACTTGGACAGTGAACACCGGGGAGCTGTTTTTT	CASSVTWTVNTGELFF
15	-	TRBV27	TRBJ1-1	TRBD1	TGTGCCAGCAGTTCCCCCCGGACAGGACACACTGAAGCTTTCTTT	CASSSPRTGHTEAFF
13	-	TRBV7-2	TRBJ1-1	-	TGTGCCAGCAGCTCCGCCGGGAACACTGAAGCTTTCTTT	CASSSAGNTEAFF
14	-	TRBV15	TRBJ1-2	TRBD1	TGTGCCACCAGCTCCCGACAGGGGGCGGGGGGCTACACCTTC	CATSSRQGAGGYTF
16	-	TRBV4-3	TRBJ1-4	TRBD1	TGCGCCAGCAGCCAAGACCTGCCAGGGGGGAATGAAAAACTGTTTTTT	CASSQDLPGGNEKLFF
19	-	TRBV18	TRBJ2-1	TRBD1	TGTGCCAGCTCACTCAGACCCCGGACAGGGGGCGCCCCTATGAATGAGCAGTTCTTC	CASSLRPRTGGAPMNEQFF
15	-	TRBV11-2	TRBJ1-6	TRBD1	TGTGCCAGCAGTCTTATGGGACAGGAGAATTCACCCCTCCACTTT	CASSLMGQENSPLHF
16	-	TRBV18	TRBJ2-1	-	TGTGCCAGCTCACCACCTAACCGGGGCTCCTACAATGAGCAGTTCTTC	CASSPPNRGSYNEQFF
13	-	TRBV6-6	TRBJ1-2	-	TGTGCCAGCACCCCCCAGGGTGGCTATGGCTACACCTTC	CASTPQGGYGYTF
16	few	TRBV5-1	TRBJ1-1	-	TGCGCCAGCTGGGGCCAGGGGCGGACTTCTACCGCTGAAGCTTTCTTT	CASWGQGRTSTAEAFF
15	-	TRBV9	TRBJ2-1	TRBD2	TGTGCCAGCAGCCTAATAGCGGGGTCCAACAATGAGCAGTTCTTC	CASSLIAGSNNEQFF
18	-	TRBV5-5	TRBJ2-3	TRBD2	TGTGCCAGCACCATGCGGGGACTAGCGGGACCCACCACAGATACGCAGTATTTT	CASTMRGLAGPTTDTQYF
13	-	TRBV12-3/TRBV12-4	TRBJ1-6	TRBD1	TGTGCCAGCAGGGCGGGACAGAATTCACCCCTCCACTTT	CASRAGQNSPLHF
15	-	TRBV5-6	TRBJ1-2	-	TGTGCCAGCAGCTCCTGGACACCCAATAGCTATGGCTACACCTTC	CASSSWTPNSYGYTF
15	-	TRBV15	TRBJ2-5	TRBD2	TGTGCCACCAGCAGTCTAGCGGGGGCGGGGGAGACCCAGTACTTC	CATSSLAGAGETQYF
13	-	TRBV2	TRBJ2-5	-	TGTGCCAGCAGTAGGGACTGGCAAGAGACCCAGTACTTC	CASSRDWQETQYF
16	-	TRBV29-1	TRBJ1-2	-	TGCAGCGTGTCGGCTAGGGGCCACGGTCTGAACTATGGCTACACCTTC	CSVSARGHGLNYGYTF
17	-	TRBV7-7	TRBJ2-5	TRBD2	TGTGCTAGCAGCTTAGCAGGGAGCGGGGGGTTAAGTGAGACCCAGTACTTC	CASSLAGSGGLSETQYF
14	-	TRBV27	TRBJ1-5	TRBD1	TGTGCCAGCAGAGCAGGGACAGGGGTTCAGCCCCAGCATTTT	CASRAGTGVQPQHF
15	-	TRBV7-2	TRBJ1-1	-	TGTGCCAGCAGCCACTCTGGGGGCATGAACACTGAAGCTTTCTTT	CASSHSGGMNTEAFF
16	-	TRBV28	TRBJ1-5	TRBD1	TGTGCCAGCATCCGACAGGGGGTATTGAGCAATCAGCCCCAGCATTTT	CASIRQGVLSNQPQHF
15	-	TRBV5-1	TRBJ2-3	TRBD2	TGCGCCAGCAGCTATAGCGGGGGGGGCACAGATACGCAGTATTTT	CASSYSGGGTDTQYF
13	-	TRBV9	TRBJ1-5	TRBD1	TGTGCCAGCAGCGGACAGGGGATGCAGCCCCAGCATTTT	CASSGQGMQPQHF
15	-	TRBV7-2	TRBJ1-5	-	TGTGCCAGCAGCTTACGTTCGGGGGGCGATCAGCCCCAGCATTTT	CASSLRSGGDQPQHF
15	-	TRBV7-6	TRBJ2-3	TRBD2	TGTGCCAGTGTCCGGGCGGGGGGGGTCACAGATACGCAGTATTTT	CASVRAGGVTDTQYF
14	-	TRBV2	TRBJ1-6	-	TGTGCCAGCAGTCCCCGGACAGTTGATTCACCCCTCCACTTT	CASSPRTVDSPLHF